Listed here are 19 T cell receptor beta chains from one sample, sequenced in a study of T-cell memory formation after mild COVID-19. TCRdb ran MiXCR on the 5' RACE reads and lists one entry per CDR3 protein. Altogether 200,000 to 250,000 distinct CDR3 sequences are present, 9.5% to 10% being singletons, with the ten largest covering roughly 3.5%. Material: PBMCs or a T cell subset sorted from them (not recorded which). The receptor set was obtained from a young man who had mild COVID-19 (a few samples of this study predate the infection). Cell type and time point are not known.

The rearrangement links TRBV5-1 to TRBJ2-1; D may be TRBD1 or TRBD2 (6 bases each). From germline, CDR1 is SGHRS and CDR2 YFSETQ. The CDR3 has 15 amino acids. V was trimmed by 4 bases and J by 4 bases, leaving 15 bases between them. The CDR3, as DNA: TGCGCCAGCAGCCAAGGGGGGCCCGCATACAATGAGCAGTTCTTC. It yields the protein CASSQGGPAYNEQFF.

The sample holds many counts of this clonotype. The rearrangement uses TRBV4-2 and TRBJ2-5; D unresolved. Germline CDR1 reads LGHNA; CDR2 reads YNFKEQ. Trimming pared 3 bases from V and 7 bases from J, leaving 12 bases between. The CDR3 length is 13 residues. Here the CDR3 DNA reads TGTGCCAGCAGCCATCTTAAGGATGCGACCCAGTACTTC. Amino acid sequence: CASSHLKDATQYF.

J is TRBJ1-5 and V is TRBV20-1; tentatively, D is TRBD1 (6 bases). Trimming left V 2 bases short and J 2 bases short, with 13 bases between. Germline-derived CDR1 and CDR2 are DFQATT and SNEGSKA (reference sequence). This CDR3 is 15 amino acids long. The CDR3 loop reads CSARLGGAGNQPQHF. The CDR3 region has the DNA TGCAGTGCTAGACTGGGGGGGGCAGGCAATCAGCCCCAGCATTTT.

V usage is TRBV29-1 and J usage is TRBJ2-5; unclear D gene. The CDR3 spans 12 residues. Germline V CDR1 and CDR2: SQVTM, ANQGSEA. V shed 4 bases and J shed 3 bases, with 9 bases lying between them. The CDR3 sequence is CSVGEQKETQYF. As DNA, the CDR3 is TGCAGCGTTGGAGAACAGAAAGAGACCCAGTACTTC.

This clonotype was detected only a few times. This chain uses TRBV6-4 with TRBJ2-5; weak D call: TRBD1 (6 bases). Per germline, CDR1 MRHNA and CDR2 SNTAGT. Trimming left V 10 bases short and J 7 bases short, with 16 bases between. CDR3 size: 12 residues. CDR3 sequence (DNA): TGTGCCATCGACCCCACAGGGAGGACCCAGTACTTC. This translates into CAIDPTGRTQYF.

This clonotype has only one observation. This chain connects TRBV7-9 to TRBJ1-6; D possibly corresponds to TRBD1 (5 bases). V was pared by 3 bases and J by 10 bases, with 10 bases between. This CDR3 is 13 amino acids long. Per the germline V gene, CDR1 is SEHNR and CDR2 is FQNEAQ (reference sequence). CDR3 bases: TGTGCCAGCAGCTTCGGGGGAAGCTCACCCCTCCACTTT. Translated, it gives CASSFGGSSPLHF.

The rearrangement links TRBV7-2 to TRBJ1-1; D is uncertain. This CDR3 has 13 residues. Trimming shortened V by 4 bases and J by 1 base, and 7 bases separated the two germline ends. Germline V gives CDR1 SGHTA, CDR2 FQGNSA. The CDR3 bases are TGTGCCAGCAGCTCAAACCCGAACACTGAAGCTTTCTTT. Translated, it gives CASSSNPNTEAFF.

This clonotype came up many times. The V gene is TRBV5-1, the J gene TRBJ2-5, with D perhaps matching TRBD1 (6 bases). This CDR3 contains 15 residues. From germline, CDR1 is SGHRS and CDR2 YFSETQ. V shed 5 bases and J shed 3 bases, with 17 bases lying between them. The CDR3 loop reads CASSRGDTGKETQYF. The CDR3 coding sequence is TGCGCCAGCAGTCGAGGGGACACCGGTAAAGAGACCCAGTACTTC.

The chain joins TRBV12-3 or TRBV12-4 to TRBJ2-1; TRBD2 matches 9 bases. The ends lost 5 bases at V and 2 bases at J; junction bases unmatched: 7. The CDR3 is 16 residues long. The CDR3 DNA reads TGTGCCAGCAGTAATAGCGGGGGCGGCGCCTACAATGAGCAGTTCTTC. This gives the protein CASSNSGGGAYNEQFF.

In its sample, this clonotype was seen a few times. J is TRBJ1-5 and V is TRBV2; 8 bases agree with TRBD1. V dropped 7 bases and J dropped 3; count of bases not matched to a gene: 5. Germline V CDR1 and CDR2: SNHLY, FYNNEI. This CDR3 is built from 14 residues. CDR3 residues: CASTQGAPNQPQHF. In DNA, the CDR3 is TGTGCCAGCACGCAGGGGGCGCCCAATCAGCCCCAGCATTTT.

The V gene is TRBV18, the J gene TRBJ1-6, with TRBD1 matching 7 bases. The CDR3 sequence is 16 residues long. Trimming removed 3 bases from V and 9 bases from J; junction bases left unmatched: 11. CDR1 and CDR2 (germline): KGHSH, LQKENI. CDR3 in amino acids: CASSPTGAGGRSPLHF. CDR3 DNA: TGTGCCAGCTCACCTACGGGGGCAGGGGGTCGTTCACCCCTCCACTTT.

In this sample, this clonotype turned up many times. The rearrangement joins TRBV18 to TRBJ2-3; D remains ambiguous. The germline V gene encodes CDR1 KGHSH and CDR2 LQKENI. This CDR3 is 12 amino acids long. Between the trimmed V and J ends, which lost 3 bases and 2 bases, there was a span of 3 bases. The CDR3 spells CASSPNTDTQYF. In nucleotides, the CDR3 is TGTGCCAGCTCACCTAACACAGATACGCAGTATTTT.

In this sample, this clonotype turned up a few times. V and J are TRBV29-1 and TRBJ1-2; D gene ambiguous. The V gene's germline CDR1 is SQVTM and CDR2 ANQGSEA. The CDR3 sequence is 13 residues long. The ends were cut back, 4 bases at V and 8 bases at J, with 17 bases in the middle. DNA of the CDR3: TGCAGCGTTGGAGGCGGGGTAAAGTGGGGCTACACCTTC. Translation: CSVGGGVKWGYTF.

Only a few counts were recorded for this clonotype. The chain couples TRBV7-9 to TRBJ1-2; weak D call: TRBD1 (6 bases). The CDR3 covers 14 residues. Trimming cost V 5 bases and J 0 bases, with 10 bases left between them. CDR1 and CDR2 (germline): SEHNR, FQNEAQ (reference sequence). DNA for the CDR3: TGTGCCAGCAGCGACCGGACAGCTAACTATGGCTACACCTTC. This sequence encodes CASSDRTANYGYTF.

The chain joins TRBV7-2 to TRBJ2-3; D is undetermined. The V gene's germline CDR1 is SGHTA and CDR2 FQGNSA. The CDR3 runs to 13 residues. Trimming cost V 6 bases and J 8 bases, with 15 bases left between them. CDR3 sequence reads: CASSSSVTPTQYF. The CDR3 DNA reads TGTGCCAGCAGTTCCTCAGTCACTCCTACGCAGTATTTT.

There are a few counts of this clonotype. CDR3 region: CASSQVGGDPNEQFF. For the CDR3, the DNA is TGCGCCAGCAGCCAAGTTGGCGGGGACCCCAATGAGCAGTTCTTC. This chain connects TRBV4-3 to TRBJ2-1; D might be TRBD2 (6 bases). V was clipped by 1 base and J by 6 bases, with 13 bases between them. This CDR3 is 15 amino acids long. The germline gives CDR1 LGHNA, CDR2 YSLEER.

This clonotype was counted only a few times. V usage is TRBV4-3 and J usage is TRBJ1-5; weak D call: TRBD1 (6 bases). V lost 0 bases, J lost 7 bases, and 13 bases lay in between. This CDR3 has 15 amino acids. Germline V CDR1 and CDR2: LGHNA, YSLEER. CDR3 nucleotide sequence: TGCGCCAGCAGCCAAGATCTGGGGGCAGGGCAGCCCCAGCATTTT. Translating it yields CASSQDLGAGQPQHF.

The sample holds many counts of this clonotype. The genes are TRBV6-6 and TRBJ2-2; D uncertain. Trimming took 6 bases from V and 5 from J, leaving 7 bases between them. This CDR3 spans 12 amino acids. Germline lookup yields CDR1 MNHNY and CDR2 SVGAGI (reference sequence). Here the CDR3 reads CASRDVTGELFF. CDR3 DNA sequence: TGTGCCAGCAGGGACGTAACCGGGGAGCTGTTTTTT.

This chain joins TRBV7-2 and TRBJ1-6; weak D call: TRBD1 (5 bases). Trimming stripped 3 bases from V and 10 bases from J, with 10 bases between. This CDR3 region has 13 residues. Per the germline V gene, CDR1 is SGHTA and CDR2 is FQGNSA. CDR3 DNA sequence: TGTGCCAGCAGCTTGCAGGGTTCATCACCCCTCCACTTT. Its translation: CASSLQGSSPLHF.